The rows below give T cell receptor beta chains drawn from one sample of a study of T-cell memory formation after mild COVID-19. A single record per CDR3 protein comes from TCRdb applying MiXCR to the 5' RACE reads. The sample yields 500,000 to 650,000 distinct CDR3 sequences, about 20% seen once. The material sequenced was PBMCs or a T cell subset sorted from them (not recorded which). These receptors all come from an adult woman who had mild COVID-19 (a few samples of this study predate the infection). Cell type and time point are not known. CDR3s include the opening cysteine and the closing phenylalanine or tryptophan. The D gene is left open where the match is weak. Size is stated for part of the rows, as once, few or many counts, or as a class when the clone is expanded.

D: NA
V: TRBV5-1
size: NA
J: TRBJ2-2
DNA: TGCGCCAGCAGCGTGGACGGAAACACCGGGGAGCTGTTTTTT
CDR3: CASSVDGNTGELFF

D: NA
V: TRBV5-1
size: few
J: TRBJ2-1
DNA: TGCGCCAGCAGCCAAGATCAGTACAATGAGCAGTTCTTC
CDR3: CASSQDQYNEQFF

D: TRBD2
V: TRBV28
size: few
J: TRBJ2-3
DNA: TGTGCCAGCAGTCGCACTAGCGGGGGGGCCGCAGATACGCAGTATTTT
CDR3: CASSRTSGGAADTQYF

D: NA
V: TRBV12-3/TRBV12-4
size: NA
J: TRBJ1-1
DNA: TGTGCCAGCAGTTTAGAGGGTCGCCAGGTCACCTTT
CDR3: CASSLEGRQVTF

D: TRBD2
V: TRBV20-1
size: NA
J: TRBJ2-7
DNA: TGCAGTGCTAGGGGACTAGCCCTTCACCGACAGTACTTC
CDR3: CSARGLALHRQYF

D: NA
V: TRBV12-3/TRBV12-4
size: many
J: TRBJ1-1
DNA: TGTGCCAGCAGTCAGCAGGGCACTGAAGCTTTCTTT
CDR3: CASSQQGTEAFF

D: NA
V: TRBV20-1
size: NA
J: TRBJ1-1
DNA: TGCAGTGCCCGATCCGGCAGGGGTGTCACTGAAGCTTTCTTT
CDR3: CSARSGRGVTEAFF

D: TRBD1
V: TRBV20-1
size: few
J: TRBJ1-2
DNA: TGCAGTGCTAGAGAGTGGACAGGGAATCACCGGAACTATGGCTACACCTTC
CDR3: CSAREWTGNHRNYGYTF

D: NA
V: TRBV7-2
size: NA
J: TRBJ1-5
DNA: TGTGCCAGCAGCCCGTATCGGCCGGGACGAGGAACCTTACTACCCCAGCATTTT
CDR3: CASSPYRPGRGTLLPQHF

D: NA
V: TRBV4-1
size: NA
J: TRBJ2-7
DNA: TGCGCCAGCAGCACGCGCTCCGGATACGAGCAGTACTTC
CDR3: CASSTRSGYEQYF

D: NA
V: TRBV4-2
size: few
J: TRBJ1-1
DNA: TGTGCCAGCAGCCCGCCGGGTGGGGGCTCCATGAACACTGAAGCTTTCTTT
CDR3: CASSPPGGGSMNTEAFF

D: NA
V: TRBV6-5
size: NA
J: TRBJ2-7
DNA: TGTGCCAGCAGTTACTCGGGGGTTATGGGTTTCTACGAGCAGTACTTC
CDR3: CASSYSGVMGFYEQYF

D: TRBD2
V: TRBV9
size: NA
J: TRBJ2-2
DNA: TGTGCCAGCAGCTCGAGAAGGCTAGCGGCAATAACCGGGGAGCTGTTTTTT
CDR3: CASSSRRLAAITGELFF

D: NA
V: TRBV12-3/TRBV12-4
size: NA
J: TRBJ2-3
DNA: TGTGCCAGCAGTTTTTCCAGCGCCCGCACAGATACGCAGTATTTT
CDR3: CASSFSSARTDTQYF

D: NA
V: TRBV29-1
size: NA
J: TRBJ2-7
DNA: TGCAGCGCCCTGGGTGGAAACAGCGTCCAGTACTTC
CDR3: CSALGGNSVQYF

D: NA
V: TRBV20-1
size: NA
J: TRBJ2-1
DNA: TGCAGTGCTAGCCGGGGAGCTTATGACAATGAGCAGTTCTTC
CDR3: CSASRGAYDNEQFF

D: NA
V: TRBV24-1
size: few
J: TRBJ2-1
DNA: TGTGCCACCAGTGATCCTCAACGACGGAGAGGTGAGCAGTTCTTC
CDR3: CATSDPQRRRGEQFF

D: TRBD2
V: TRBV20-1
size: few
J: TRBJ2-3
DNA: TGCAGTGCCCCCGGGTTAGCGGGAGGGCCAACAGATACGCAGTATTTT
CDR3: CSAPGLAGGPTDTQYF

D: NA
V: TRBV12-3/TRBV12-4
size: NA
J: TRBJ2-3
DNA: TGTGCCAGCAGTTCTGTGGGGCGGGGATATCTCGCAGATACGCAGTATTTT
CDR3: CASSSVGRGYLADTQYF

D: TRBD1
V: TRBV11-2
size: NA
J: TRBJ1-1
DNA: TGTGCCAGCAGCCACCAGACAGGGGCCTCGAACACTGAAGCTTTCTTT
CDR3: CASSHQTGASNTEAFF

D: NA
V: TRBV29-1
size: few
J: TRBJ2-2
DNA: TGCAGCGTTCAAGGGACCGGGGAGCTGTTTTTT
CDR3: CSVQGTGELFF

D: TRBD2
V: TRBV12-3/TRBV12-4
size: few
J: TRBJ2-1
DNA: TGTGCCAGCAGTTTTTCCCCCCCTAGCGGGGGGCTTGAGCAGTTCTTC
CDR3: CASSFSPPSGGLEQFF

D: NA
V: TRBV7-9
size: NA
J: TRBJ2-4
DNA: TGTGCCAGCAGCTTAGCCCGAGCGGTAGCCAAAAACATTCAGTACTTC
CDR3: CASSLARAVAKNIQYF

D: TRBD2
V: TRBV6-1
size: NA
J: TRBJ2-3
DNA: TGTGCCAGCAGTGATGGGTCTAGCGGAACGTTATACACAGATACGCAGTATTTT
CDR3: CASSDGSSGTLYTDTQYF

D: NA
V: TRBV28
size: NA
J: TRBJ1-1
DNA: TGTGCCAGCAGTCCTATCGGGGGGGGTGGTGAAGCTTTCTTT
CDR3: CASSPIGGGGEAFF

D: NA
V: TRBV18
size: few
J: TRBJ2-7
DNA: TGTGCCAGCTCACCAGAAGGGACGGTGGGAGTCTCCTACGAGCAGTACTTC
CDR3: CASSPEGTVGVSYEQYF

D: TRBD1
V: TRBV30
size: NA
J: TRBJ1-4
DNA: TGTGCCTGGCTTTACCAGGGGGCGCGAGAAAAACTGTTTTTT
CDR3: CAWLYQGAREKLFF

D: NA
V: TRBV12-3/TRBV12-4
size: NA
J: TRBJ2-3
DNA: TGTGCCAGCAGTTTGGGAGTTGAAGATACGCAGTATTTT
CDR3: CASSLGVEDTQYF

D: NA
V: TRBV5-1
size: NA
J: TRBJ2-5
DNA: TGCGCCAGCAGCTTGGTGGCCAGGACATCTAAAGAGACCCAGTACTTC
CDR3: CASSLVARTSKETQYF

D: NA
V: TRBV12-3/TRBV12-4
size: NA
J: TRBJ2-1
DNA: TGTGCCAGCAGTTTGGAGAGCTGGAGTAGGTACAATGAGCAGTTCTTC
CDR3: CASSLESWSRYNEQFF

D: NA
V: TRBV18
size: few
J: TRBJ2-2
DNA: TGTGCCAGCTCACCACCCCGACGAGTCGGTTTCACCGGGGAGCTGTTTTTT
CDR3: CASSPPRRVGFTGELFF

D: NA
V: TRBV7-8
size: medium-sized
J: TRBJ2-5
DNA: TGTGCCAGCAGCTTCGGAATCCAAGAGACCCAGTACTTC
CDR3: CASSFGIQETQYF

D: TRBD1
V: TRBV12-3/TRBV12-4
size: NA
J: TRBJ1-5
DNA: TGTGCCAGCACCGGGACAGGGGCGAGCAATCAGCCCCAGCATTTT
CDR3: CASTGTGASNQPQHF

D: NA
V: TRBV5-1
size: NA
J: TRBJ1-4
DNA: TGCGCCAGCAGCTTGGGAGACAGGATTGAAAAACTGTTTTTT
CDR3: CASSLGDRIEKLFF

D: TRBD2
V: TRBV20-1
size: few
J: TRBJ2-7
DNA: TGCAGTGCTAGGTCCAGGGAGCGGGGACTCTACGAGCAGTACTTC
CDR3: CSARSRERGLYEQYF

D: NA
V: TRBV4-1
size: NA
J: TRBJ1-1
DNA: TGCGCCAGCAGCCAAGCGACCCGTGGACCAACAGGGAGGACTGAAGCTTTCTTT
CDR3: CASSQATRGPTGRTEAFF

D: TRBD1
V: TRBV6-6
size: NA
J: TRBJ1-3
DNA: TGTGCCAGCGGGACAGGGTTCGGAAACACCATATATTTT
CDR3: CASGTGFGNTIYF

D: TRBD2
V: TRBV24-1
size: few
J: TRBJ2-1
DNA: TGTGCCACCAGTGATCCTGGGACTAGCGGGTTGGATGAGCAGTTCTTC
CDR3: CATSDPGTSGLDEQFF

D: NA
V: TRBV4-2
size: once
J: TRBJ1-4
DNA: TGTGCCAGCAGCCCGGGGAGGTTGGCGGAAACTAATGAAAAACTGTTTTTT
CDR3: CASSPGRLAETNEKLFF

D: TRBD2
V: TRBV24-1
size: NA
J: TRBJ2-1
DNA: TGTGCCACCAGTGATGGACTAGCGGGACTGGGGAATGAGCAGTTCTTC
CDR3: CATSDGLAGLGNEQFF

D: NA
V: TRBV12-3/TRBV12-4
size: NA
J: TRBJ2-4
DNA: TGTGCCAGCAGTTCCACCCGTGGCGTTGGGTTAAGAGCCAAAAACATTCAGTACTTC
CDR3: CASSSTRGVGLRAKNIQYF

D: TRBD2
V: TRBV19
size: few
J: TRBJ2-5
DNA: TGTGCCAGTAGTCTGTTTAGCGGGAGGGCCGTACAAGAGACCCAGTACTTC
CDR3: CASSLFSGRAVQETQYF

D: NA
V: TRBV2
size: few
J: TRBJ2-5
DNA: TGTGCCAGCAGCCTTACAGGGAAAGAGACCCAGTACTTC
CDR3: CASSLTGKETQYF

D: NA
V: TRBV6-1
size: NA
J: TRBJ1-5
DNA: TGTGCCAGCAGTGAAGCGGGACCAGGCCTCAATCAGCCCCAGCATTTT
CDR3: CASSEAGPGLNQPQHF

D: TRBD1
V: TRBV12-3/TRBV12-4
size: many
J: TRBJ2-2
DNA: TGTGCCAGCAGTTTGGGGACAGGGGGCACCGGGGAGCTGTTTTTT
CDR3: CASSLGTGGTGELFF

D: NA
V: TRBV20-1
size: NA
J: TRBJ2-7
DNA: TGCAGTGCTAGAGACCCTCTCGGGGTCTCAGCCGAGCAGTACTTC
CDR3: CSARDPLGVSAEQYF